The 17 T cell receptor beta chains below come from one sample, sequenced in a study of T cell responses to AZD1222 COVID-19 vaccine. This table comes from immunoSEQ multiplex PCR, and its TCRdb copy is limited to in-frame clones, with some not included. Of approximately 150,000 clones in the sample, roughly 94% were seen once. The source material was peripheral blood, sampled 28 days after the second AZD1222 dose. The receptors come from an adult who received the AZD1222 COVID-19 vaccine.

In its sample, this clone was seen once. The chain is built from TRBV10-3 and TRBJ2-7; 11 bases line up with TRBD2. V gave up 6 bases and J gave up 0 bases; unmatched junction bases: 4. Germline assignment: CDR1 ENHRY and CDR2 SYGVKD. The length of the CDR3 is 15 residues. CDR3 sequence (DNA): TGTGCCATCAGCTACGGGACTAGCGGCTCCTACGAGCAGTACTTC. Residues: CAISYGTSGSYEQYF.

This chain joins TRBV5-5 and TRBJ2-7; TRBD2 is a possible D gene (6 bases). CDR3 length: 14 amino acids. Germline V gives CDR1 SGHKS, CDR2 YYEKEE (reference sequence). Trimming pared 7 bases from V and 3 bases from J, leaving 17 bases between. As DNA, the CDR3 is TGTGCCAGCTCCTCCCGGGACTTAAACTACGAGCAGTACTTC. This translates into CASSSRDLNYEQYF.

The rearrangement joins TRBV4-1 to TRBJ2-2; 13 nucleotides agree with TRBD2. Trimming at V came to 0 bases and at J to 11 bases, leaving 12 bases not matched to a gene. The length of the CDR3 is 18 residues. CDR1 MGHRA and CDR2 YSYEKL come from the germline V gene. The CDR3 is CASSQDIGRLAGGRELFF. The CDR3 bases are TGCGCCAGCAGCCAAGATATTGGGAGACTAGCGGGAGGTCGAGAGCTGTTTTTT.

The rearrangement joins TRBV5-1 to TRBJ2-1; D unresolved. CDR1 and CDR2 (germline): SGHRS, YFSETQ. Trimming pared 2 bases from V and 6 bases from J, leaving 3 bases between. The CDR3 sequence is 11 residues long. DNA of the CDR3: TGCGCCAGCAGCTTTTTCAATGAGCAGTTCTTC. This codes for CASSFFNEQFF. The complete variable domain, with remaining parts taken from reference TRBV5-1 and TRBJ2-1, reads KAGVTQTPRYLIKTRGQQVTLSCSPISGHRSVSWYQQTPGQGLQFLFEYFSETQRNKGNFPGRFSGRQFSNSRSEMNVSTLELGDSALYLCASSFFNEQFFGPGTRLTVL.

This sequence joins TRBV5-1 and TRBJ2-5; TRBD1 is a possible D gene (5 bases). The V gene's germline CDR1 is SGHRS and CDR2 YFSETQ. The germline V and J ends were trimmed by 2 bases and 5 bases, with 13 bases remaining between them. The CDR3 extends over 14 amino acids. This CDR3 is CASSFRTPWETQYF. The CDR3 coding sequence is TGCGCCAGCAGCTTTCGGACACCCTGGGAGACCCAGTACTTC.

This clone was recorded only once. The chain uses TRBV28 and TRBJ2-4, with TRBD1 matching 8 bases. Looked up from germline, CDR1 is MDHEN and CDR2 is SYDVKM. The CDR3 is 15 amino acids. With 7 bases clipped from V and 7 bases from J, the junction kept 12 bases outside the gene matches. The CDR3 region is CASNRPGTGENIQYF. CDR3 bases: TGTGCCAGCAATCGACCCGGGACAGGAGAGAACATTCAGTACTTC.

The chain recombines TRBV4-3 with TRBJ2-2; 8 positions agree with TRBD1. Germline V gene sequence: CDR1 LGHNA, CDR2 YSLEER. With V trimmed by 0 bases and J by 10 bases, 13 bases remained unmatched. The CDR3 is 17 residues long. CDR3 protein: CASSQEGAGGGPVELFF. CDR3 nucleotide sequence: TGCGCCAGCAGCCAAGAGGGGGCAGGGGGCGGTCCGGTGGAGCTGTTTTTT.

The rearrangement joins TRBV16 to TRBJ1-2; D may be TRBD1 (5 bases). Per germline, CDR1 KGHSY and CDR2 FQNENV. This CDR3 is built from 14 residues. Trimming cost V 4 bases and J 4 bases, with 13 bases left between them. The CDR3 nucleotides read TGTGCCAGCAGCCGTGGCCAGGGAGCCTATGGCTACACCTTC. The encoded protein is CASSRGQGAYGYTF.

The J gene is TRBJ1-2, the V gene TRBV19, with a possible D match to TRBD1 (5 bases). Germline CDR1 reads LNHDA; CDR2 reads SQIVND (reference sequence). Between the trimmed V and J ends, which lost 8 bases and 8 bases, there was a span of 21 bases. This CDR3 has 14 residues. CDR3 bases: TGTGCCAGTTCCCCCGGGACCGACTCGGAGGGCTACACCTTC. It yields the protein CASSPGTDSEGYTF.

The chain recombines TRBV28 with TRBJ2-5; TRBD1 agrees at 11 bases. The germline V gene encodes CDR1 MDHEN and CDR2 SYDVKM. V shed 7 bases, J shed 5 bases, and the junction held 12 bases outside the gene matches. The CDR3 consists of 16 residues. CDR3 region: CASNRDRGLEGETQYF. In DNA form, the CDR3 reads TGTGCCAGCAACCGGGACAGGGGGTTAGAAGGGGAGACCCAGTACTTC.

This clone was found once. CDR3 amino acids: CAWSPPPGTGRSSWYEQYF. The CDR3 DNA reads as TGTGCCTGGAGTCCCCCCCCCGGGACAGGGCGAAGCTCTTGGTACGAGCAGTACTTC. This chain links TRBV30 with TRBJ2-7, with 9 bases lining up with TRBD1. The CDR3 has 19 residues. Germline lookup yields CDR1 GTSNPN and CDR2 SVGIG (reference sequence). J gave up 4 bases and V 2 bases, and 21 bases lay outside the gene matches.

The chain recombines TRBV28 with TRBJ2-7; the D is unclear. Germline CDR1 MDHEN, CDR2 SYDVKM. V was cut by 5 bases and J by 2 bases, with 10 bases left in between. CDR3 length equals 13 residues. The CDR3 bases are TGTGCCAGCAGTCTCGACTCGCCCTACGAGCAGTACTTC. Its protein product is CASSLDSPYEQYF.

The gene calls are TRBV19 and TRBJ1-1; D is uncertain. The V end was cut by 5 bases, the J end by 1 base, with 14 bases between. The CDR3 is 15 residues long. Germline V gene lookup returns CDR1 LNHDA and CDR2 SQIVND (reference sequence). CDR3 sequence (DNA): TGTGCCAGTAGTCCCTGGACGCCCCAGAACACTGAAGCTTTCTTT. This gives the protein CASSPWTPQNTEAFF. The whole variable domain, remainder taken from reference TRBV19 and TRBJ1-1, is DGGITQSPKYLFRKEGQNVTLSCEQNLNHDAMYWYRQDPGQGLRLIYYSQIVNDFQKGDIAEGYSVSREKKESFPLTVTSAQKNPTAFYLCASSPWTPQNTEAFFGQGTRLTVV.

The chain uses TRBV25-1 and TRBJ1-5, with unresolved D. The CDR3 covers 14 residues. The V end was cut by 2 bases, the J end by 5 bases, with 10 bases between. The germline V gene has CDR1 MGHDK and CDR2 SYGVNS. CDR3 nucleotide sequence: TGTGCCAGCAGTGAAATCGGTAGGGATCAGCCCCAGCATTTT. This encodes CASSEIGRDQPQHF.

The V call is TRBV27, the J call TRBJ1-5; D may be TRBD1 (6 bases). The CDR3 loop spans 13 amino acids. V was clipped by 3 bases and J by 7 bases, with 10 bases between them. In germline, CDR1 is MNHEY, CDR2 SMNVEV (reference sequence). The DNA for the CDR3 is TGTGCCAGCAGTTTGGGGGCGGGGCAGCCCCAGCATTTT. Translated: CASSLGAGQPQHF.

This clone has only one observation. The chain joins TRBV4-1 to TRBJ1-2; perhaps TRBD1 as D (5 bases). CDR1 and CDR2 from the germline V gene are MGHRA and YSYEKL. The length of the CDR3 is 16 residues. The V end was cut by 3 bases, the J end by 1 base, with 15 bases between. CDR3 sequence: CASSHGGVANNYGYTF. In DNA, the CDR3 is TGCGCCAGCAGCCACGGGGGGGTAGCTAATAACTATGGCTACACCTTC.

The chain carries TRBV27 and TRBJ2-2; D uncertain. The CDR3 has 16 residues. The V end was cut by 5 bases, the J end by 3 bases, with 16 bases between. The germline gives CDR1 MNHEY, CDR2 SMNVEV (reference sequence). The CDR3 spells CASSLLASRDTGELFF. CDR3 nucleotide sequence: TGTGCCAGCAGTCTCCTGGCGTCACGAGACACCGGGGAGCTGTTTTTT.